This T cell receptor (beta chain) stems from a study of T cells after yellow fever vaccination. CDR1 is LGHNT and CDR2 is FRNRAP in the germline V gene. The length of the CDR3 is 14 residues. Deletions cut 2 bases from V and 6 bases from J, with 13 bases between. Study-wide points: Sorted memory subsets on day 0 lacked detectable levels of almost all vaccine-responding clonotypes. It was the secondary response that reached its peak faster, day 5 versus 15, but it was weaker. Reappearance after the booster was seen for most primary-vaccination clones, at 95% to 97% CD4 and 88% CD8.

One entry per CDR3 protein results from TCRdb running MiXCR on the 5' RACE reads. The table lists 25,000 to 35,000 distinct CDR3 sequences, 6.3% of them singletons, with roughly 25% in the top ten. The TCR comes from a man aged 25 to 40 who received the YFV17D yellow fever vaccine. V usage is TRBV12-5 and J usage is TRBJ1-1; maybe TRBD1 (5 bases). Sequenced material: PBMCs, either bulk or a sorted T-cell subset (CD4+, CD8+, memory, or dextramer-sorted; not recorded which), taken on the day of the yellow fever booster vaccination. CDR3 DNA: TGTGCTAGTGGTTTGTCTAGGGGAATCTCTGAAGCTTTCTTT. This sequence encodes CASGLSRGISEAFF. The entire variable domain, with the rest obtained from reference TRBV12-5 and TRBJ1-1, is as follows: DARVTQTPRHKVTEMGQEVTMRCQPILGHNTVFWYRQTMMQGLELLAYFRNRAPLDDSGMPKDRFSAEMPDATLATLKIQPSEPRDSAVYFCASGLSRGISEAFFGQGTRLTVV.